What follows is one T cell receptor (beta chain) and its context. Its antigen is currently not known. Base quality data are lacking; no much larger clone is found one base away. V trim: 6 bases; J trim: 11 bases; unmatched bases: 9. Its CDR3 holds 13 amino acids, cysteine through phenylalanine. The entry retains the CDR3 DNA only, 39 bases that are in frame from base 1. The collaborating institutions used their own protocols to collect whole blood in K2EDTA tubes. Collaborator samples were shipped for TCRbeta analysis as frozen whole blood, isolated PBMCs, or DNA extracted from either sample type. TCRbeta CDR3 regions were amplified from genomic DNA by means of the immunoSEQ Assay, a bias-controlled multiplex PCR. On the study's bioinformatics: Within the assay, amplification of reference gene primers was used to estimate how many nucleated cells each sample contained. To quantify the absolute abundance of each unique TCRbeta CDR3 rearrangement, sequence reads were collapsed and filtered. For each sample, productive Simpson clonality was calculated by taking the square root of Simpson's diversity index across productive rearrangements. The source is immuneACCESS, and TCRdb retained only in-frame sequences with V and J called. Part of the clones is not carried over; for the studies checked, unresolved V genes explain less than half of this, and the remainder is unexplained. The V and J calls and clone size come from that table; D and trimming were worked out from the DNA. This sample comprises 150,000 to 200,000 clones, about 88% of them detected only once. The ten largest make up roughly a sixth of the sample.

The data were obtained in a study of blood T cell repertoires in COVID-19 (dated by TCRdb to 2019 to 2021). Background for the entire study: Samples from collaborators originated in the United States, Italy and Spain and spanned both the acute and convalescent phases of COVID-19. The material from the prospective study consisted of cDNA or gDNA derived from T cells, B-cell-depleted T cells, or PBMCs. Deeply sampled blood TCRbeta repertoires from subjects exposed to, actively infected with, or recovered from COVID-19 were included in the dataset. The repertoires were released in a freely available public database intended as a resource for research on the immune response to SARS-CoV-2. Samples came from the ongoing ImmuneRACE study (first 160 participants) plus 1,254 subjects from 6 global collaborators. The sample metadata nearly always contained a de-identified subject ID, COVID-19 status, age in years and sex. Where available, HLA class I and class II types were taken from metadata supplied by the sample provider and were not determined by assay-based typing.

What the work shows at the level of the full study, not this receptor alone: Clinical and demographic metadata were provided uncurated, with the amount varying by source and participant.

This sequence originates from a man aged 55-75 years with active or convalescent COVID-19. The sequencing sample was made of peripheral blood. The chain is made from TRBV12-3 or TRBV12-4 and TRBJ1-1, and 10 junction bases match TRBD1. The DNA reads as follows: TGTGCCAGCAGCCACCCGGGGACAGGGGTGGCTTTCTTT. Its protein is CASSHPGTGVAFF.